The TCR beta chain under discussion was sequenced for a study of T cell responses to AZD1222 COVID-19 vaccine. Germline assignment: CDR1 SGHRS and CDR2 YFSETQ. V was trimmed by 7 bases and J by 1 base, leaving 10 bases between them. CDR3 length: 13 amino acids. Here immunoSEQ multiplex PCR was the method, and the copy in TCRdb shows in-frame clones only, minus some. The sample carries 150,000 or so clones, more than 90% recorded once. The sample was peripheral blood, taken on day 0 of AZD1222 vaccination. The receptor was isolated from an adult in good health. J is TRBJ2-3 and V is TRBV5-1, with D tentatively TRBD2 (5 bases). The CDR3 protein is CASRAEGTDTQYF. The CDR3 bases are TGCGCCAGCCGGGCGGAGGGCACAGATACGCAGTATTTT. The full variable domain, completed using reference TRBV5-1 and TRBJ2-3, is KAGVTQTPRYLIKTRGQQVTLSCSPISGHRSVSWYQQTPGQGLQFLFEYFSETQRNKGNFPGRFSGRQFSNSRSEMNVSTLELGDSALYLCASRAEGTDTQYFGPGTRLTVL.